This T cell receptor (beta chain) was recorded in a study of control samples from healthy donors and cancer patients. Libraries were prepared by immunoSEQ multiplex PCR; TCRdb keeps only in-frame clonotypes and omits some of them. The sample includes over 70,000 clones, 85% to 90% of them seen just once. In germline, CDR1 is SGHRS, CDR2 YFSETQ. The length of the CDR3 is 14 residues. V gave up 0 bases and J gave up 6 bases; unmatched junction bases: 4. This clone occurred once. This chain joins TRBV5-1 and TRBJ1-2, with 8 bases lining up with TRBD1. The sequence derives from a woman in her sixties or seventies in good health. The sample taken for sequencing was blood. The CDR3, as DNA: TGCGCCAGCAGCTTGGGGGACAGGTACGATGGCTACACCTTC. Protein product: CASSLGDRYDGYTF.